The subject of this entry is one TCR beta chain. The target antigen is unknown. The record originates from a study of OX40 agonist ivuxolimab in advanced cancers. Across the whole study: Past anti-PD-1, anti-PD-L1 or anti-CTLA-4 therapy was accepted, and 40% had received some. Partial responses, seen in three patients, involved one hepatocellular carcinoma and two cutaneous melanomas.

Study-wide points: Patients who responded partially at 0.1-3.0 mg/kg showed clonal expansion ranking among the lowest. Compared with CD4+, CD8+ T cells on average had more expanded clones.

Using immunoSEQ multiplex PCR, the repertoire was profiled, and TCRdb retains in-frame clones only, with some absent. The table records approximately 99,000 clones, roughly nine tenths of them present only once. Germline CDR1 LGHNT, CDR2 FRNRAP. Deletions cut 1 base from V and 0 bases from J, with 21 bases between. This CDR3 region has 19 residues. The rearrangement joins TRBV12-5 to TRBJ1-1, with D hard to call. The sample in question was CD4+ or CD8+ T cells sorted from blood, obtained in a trial of the OX40 agonist ivuxolimab. This TCR was sampled from an adult with an advanced solid tumor such as melanoma, head and neck, liver or kidney cancer. The CDR3 nucleotides read TGTGCTAGTGGTTTGGCCGTATTGAGAGAATTACGAATGAACACTGAAGCTTTCTTT. As protein: CASGLAVLRELRMNTEAFF.